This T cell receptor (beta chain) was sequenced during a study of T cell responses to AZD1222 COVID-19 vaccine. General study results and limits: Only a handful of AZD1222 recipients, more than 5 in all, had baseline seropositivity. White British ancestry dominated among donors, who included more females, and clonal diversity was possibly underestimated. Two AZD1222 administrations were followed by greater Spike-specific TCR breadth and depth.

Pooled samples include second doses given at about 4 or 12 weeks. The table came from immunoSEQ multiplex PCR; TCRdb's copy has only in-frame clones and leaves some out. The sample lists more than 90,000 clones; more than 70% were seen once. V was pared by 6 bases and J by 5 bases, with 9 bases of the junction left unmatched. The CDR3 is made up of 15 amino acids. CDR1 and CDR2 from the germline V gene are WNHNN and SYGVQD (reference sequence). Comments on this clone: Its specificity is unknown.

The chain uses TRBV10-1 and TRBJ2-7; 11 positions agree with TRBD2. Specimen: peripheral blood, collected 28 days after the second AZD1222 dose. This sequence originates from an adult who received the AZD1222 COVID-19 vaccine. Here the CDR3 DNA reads TGCGCCAGCAGCGACGGACTAGCGGGCGGGGACGAGCAGTACTTC. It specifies CASSDGLAGGDEQYF.